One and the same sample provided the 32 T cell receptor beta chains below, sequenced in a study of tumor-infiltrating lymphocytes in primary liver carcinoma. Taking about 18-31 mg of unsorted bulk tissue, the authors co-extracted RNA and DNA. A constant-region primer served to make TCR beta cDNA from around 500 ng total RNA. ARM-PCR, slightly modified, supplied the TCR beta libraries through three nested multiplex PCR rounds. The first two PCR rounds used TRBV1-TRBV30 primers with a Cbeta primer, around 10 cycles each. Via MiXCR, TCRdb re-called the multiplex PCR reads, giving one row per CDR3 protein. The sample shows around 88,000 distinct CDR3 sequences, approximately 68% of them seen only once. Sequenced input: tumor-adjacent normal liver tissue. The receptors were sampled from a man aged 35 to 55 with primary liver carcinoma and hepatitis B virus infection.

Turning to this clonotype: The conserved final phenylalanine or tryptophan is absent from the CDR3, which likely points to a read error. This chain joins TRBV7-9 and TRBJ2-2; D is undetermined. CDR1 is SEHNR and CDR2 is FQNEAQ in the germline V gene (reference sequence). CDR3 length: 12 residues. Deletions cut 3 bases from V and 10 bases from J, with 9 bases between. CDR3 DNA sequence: TGTGCCAGCAGCTTTAACAGCGCGGAGCTGTTTTAT. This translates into CASSFNSAELFY.

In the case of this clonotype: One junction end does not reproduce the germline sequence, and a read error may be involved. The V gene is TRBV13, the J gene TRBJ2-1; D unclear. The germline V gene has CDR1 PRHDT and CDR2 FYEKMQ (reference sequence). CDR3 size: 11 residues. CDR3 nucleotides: TGTACCAGCAGCTTAATAAATGGGCAGTTCTTC. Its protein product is CTSSLINGQFF.

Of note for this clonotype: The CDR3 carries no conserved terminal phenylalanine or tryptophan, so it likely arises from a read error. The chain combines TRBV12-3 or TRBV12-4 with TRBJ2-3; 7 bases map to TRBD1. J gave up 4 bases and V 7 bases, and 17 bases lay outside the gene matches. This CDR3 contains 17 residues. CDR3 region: CASTSPEGQRRSDTQYV. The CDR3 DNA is TGTGCCAGCACTTCGCCTGAGGGACAGAGGCGGTCAGATACGCAGTATGTT.

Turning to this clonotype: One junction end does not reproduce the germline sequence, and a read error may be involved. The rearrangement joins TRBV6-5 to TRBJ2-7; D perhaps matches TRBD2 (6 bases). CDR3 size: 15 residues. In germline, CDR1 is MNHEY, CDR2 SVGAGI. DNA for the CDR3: TGTGCCCGCAGTTACTGGCGGGACGGTCACTACGAGCAGTACTTC. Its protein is CARSYWRDGHYEQYF.

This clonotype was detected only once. CDR3 amino acids: CATSLVVGPPNTGELFF. CDR3 bases: TGTGCCACTAGTTTAGTGGTGGGACCTCCGAACACCGGGGAGCTGTTTTTT. The genes are TRBV12-3 or TRBV12-4 and TRBJ2-2, with D possibly being TRBD1 or TRBD2 (5 bases each). This CDR3 is built from 17 residues. V was shortened by 10 bases and J by 0 bases, with 21 bases between the two germline ends.

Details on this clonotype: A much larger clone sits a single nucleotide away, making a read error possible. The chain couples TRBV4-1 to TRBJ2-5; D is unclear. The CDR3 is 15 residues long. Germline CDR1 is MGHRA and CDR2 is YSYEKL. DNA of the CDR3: TGCGCCAGCAGCCAAGCGGCAGGCCAGAGAGAGAACCAGTACTTC. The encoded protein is CASSQAAGQRENQYF.

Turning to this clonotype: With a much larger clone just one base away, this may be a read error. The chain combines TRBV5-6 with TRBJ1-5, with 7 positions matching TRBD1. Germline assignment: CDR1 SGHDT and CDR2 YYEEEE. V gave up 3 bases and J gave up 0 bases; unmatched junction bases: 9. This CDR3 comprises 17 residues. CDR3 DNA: TGTGCCAGCAGCTCGCAGCACAGGGGATTTAGCAATCAGCCCCAGCATTTT. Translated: CASSSQHRGFSNQPQHF.

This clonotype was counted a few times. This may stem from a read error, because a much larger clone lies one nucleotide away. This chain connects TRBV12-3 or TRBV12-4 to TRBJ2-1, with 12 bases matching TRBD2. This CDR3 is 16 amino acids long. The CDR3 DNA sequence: TGTACCAGCAGTTCAGGGACTAGCGGGTTGAGGCATGGGCAGTTCTTC. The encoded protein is CTSSSGTSGLRHGQFF.

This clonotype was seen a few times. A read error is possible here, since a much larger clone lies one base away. CDR3 in amino acids: CSVGAKSYEQYF. The CDR3 nucleotides are TGCAGCGTTGGGGCCAAGTCCTACGAGCAGTACTTC. The rearrangement uses TRBV29-1 and TRBJ2-7; D gene ambiguous. V dropped 4 bases and J dropped 1 base, with 8 bases sitting between them. The CDR3 has 12 amino acids. From germline, CDR1 is SQVTM and CDR2 ANQGSEA.

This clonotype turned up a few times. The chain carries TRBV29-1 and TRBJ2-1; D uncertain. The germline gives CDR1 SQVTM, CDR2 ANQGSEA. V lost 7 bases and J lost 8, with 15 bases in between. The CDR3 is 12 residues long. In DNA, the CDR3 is TGCAGCGCTGAGATACCATCGGATGAGCAGTTCTTC. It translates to CSAEIPSDEQFF.

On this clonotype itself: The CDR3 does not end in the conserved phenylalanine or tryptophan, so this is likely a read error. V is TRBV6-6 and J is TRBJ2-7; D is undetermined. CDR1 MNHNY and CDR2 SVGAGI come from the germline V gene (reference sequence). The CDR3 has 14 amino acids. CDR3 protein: CAISYSRVDYEQYL. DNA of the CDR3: TGTGCCATCAGTTACTCGAGAGTGGACTACGAGCAGTACCTC.

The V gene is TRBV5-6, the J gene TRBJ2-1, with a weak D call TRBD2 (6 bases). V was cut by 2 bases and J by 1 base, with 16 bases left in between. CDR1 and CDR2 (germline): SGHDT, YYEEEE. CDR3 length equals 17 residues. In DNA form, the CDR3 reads TGTGCCAGCAGCTTCTATAGCGGAGTCAGGTCCTACAATGAGCAGTTCTTC. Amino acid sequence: CASSFYSGVRSYNEQFF.

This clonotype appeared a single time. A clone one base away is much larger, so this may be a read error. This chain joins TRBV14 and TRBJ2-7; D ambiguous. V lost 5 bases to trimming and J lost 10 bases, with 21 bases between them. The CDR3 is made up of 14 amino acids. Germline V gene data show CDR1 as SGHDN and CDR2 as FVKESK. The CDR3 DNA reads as TGTGCCAGCAGCTTATTACCCGATGGCGACATACAGTACTTC. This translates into CASSLLPDGDIQYF.

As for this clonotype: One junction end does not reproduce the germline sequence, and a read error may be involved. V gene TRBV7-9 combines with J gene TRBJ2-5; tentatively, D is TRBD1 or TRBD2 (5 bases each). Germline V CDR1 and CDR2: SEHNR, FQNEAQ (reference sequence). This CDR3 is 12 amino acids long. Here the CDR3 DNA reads TGTGCCAGCAGCTTAGCGGGGGAGACCCTGTACTTC. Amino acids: CASSLAGETLYF.

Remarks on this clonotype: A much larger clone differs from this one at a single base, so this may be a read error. CDR3 sequence (DNA): TGCGCCAGCAGTGGGTTAGGGGCGGGTCACAATGAGCAGTTCTTC. As protein: CASSGLGAGHNEQFF. This chain joins TRBV10-2 and TRBJ2-1; D is tentatively TRBD1 or TRBD2 (5 bases each). Germline-derived CDR1 and CDR2 are WSHSY and SAAADI. There are 15 residues in the CDR3. V was trimmed by 4 bases and J by 5 bases, leaving 15 bases between them.

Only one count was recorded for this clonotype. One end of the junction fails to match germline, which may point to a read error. The CDR3 bases are TGTGCCAGCAGCCCAACGACAACTAAAGAAAAACTGTTTTTT. Amino acid sequence: CASSPTTTKEKLFF. The chain couples TRBV7-8 to TRBJ1-4; D is unclear. The CDR3 consists of 14 residues. Germline CDR1 and CDR2: SGHVS and FQNEAQ.

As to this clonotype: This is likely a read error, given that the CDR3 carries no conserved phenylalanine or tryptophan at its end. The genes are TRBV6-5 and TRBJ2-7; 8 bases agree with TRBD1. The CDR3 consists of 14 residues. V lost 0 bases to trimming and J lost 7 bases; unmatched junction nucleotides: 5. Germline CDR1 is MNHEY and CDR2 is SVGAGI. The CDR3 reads CASSYSGQGGEQYS. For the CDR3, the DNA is TGTGCCAGCAGTTACTCAGGACAGGGTGGAGAGCAGTACTCC.

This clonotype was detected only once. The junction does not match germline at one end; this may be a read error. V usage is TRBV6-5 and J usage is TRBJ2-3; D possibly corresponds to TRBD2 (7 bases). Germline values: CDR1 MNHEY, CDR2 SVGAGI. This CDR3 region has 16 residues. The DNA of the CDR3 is TGTGCCAGCAGTTATTCGGGGGGCGATGGCACATATACGCAGTATTTT. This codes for CASSYSGGDGTYTQYF.

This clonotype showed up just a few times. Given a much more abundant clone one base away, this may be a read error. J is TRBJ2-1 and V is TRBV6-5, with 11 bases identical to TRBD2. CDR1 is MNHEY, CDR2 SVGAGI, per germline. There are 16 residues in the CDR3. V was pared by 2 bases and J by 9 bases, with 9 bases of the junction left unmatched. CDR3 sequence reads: CASSYQELAGEAEQFF. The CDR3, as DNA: TGTGCCAGCAGTTACCAAGAACTAGCGGGAGAAGCTGAGCAGTTCTTC.

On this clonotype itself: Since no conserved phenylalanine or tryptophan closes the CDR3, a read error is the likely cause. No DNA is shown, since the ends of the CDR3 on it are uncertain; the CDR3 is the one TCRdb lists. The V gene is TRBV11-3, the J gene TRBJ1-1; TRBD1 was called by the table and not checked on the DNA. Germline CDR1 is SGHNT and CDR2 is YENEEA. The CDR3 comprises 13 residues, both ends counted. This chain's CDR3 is CASILAGGTEVFL.

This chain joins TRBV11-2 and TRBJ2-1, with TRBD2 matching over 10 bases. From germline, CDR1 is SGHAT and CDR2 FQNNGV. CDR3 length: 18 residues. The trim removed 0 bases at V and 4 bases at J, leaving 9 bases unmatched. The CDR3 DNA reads TGTGCCAGCAGCTTAGATCAGTGGACTAGCGGCCCATACAATGAGCAGTTCTTC. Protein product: CASSLDQWTSGPYNEQFF.

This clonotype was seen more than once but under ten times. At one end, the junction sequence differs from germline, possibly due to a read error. CDR3: CANSYDRGRVDTQYF. The CDR3 nucleotides read TGCGCCAACAGCTACGACAGGGGGCGAGTAGATACGCAGTATTTT. V usage is TRBV5-1 and J usage is TRBJ2-3, with 10 bases identical to TRBD1. The CDR3 sequence is 15 residues long. CDR1 and CDR2 from the germline V gene are SGHRS and YFSETQ.

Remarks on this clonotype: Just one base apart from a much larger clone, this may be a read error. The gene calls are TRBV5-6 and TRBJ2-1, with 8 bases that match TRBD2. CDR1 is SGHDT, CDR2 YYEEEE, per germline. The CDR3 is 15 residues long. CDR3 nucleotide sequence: TGTGCCAGCAGCTTGGTCGGGAGGGCCTACAATGAGCAGTCCTTC. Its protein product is CASSLVGRAYNEQSF.

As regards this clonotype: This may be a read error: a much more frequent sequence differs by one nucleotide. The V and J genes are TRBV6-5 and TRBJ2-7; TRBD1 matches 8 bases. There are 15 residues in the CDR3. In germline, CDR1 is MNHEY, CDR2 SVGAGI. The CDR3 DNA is TGTGCCAGCAGTTACACAGGGGGAAGCTCCTACGATCAGTACTTC. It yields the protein CASSYTGGSSYDQYF.

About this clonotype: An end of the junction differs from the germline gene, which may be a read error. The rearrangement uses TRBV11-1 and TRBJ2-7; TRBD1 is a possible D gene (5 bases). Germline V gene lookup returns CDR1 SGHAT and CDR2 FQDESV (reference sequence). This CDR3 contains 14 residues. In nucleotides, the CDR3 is TGTGCCGACAGCCCCTCCCAGGGTTCCTACGAACAGTACTTC. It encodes CADSPSQGSYEQYF. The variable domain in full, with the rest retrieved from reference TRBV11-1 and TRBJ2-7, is EAEVAQSPRYKITEKSQAVAFWCDPISGHATLYWYRQILGQGPELLVQFQDESVVDDSQLPKDRFSAERLKGVDSTLKIQPAELGDSAMYLCADSPSQGSYEQYFGPGTRLTVT.

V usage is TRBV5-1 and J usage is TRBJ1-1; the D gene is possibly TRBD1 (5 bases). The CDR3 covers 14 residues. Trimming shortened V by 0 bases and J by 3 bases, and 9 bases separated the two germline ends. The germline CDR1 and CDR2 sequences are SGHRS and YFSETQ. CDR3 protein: CASSLVMGDTEAFF. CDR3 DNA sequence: TGCGCCAGCAGCTTGGTAATGGGGGACACTGAAGCTTTCTTT.

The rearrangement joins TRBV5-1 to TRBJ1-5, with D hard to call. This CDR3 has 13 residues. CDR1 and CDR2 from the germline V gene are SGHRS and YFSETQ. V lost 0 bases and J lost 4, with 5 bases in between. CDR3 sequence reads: CASSLEPNQPQHF. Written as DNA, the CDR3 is TGCGCCAGCAGCTTGGAGCCGAATCAGCCCCAGCATTTT.

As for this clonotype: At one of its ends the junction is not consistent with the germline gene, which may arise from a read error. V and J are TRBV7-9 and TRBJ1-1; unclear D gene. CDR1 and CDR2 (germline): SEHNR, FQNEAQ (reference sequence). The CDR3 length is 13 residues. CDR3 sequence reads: CASSFDMNTEVFF. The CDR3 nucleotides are TGTGCCAGCAGCTTCGACATGAACACTGAAGTTTTCTTT.

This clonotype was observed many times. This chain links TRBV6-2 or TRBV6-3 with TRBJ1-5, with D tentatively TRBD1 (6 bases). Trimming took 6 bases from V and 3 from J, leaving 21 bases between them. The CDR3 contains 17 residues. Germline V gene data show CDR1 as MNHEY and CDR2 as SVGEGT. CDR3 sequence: CASRRRTEKGPNQPQHF. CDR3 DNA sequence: TGTGCCAGCAGGCGGAGGACAGAAAAGGGACCCAATCAGCCCCAGCATTTT.

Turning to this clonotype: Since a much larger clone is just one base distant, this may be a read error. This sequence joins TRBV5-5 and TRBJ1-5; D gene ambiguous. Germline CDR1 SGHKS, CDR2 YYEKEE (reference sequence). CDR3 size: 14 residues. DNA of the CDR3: TGTGCCAACAGCTTTGAGTTTAGCAATCAGCCCCAGCATTTT. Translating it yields CANSFEFSNQPQHF.

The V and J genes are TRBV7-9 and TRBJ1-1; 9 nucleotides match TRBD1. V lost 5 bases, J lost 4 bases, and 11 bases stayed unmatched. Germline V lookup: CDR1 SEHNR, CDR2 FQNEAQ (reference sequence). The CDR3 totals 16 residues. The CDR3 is CASSKTGGSYGTEAFF. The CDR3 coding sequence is TGTGCCAGCAGCAAAACAGGGGGCTCGTATGGCACTGAAGCTTTCTTT.

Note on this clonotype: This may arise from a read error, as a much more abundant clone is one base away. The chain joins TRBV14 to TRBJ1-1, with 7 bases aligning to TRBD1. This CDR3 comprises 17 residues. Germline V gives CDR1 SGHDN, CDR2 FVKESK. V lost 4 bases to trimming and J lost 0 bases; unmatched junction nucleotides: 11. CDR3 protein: CASSRPDREFLNTEAFF. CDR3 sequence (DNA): TGTGCCAGCAGCCGACCTGACAGGGAGTTCTTGAACACTGAAGCTTTCTTT.